This T cell receptor (beta chain) was recovered during a study of blood T cell repertoires in COVID-19. Overall study: Specimens from acute and convalescent COVID-19 originated in the United States, Italy and Spain. The analysed material was cDNA or gDNA that came from T cells, B-cell-depleted T cells, or PBMCs.

The germline CDR1 and CDR2 sequences are LNHNV and YYDKDF (reference sequence). V was trimmed by 0 bases and J by 1 base, leaving 12 bases between them. The CDR3 is made up of 16 amino acids. In the source study's methods: Estimates of nucleated cell counts were drawn from the amplification of reference gene primers. The data were produced by immunoSEQ multiplex PCR, yet TCRdb's version contains in-frame clones alone and is incomplete. D and trimming were read from the DNA, whereas the V and J calls and clone size are those reported in that table. The sample consists of 52,000 or so clones, more than 75% of them appearing once. This clone was picked up a small number of times.

The TCR was taken from a human donor in a cohort sampled during active COVID-19. The sequenced material came from peripheral blood. This rearrangement joins TRBV15 to TRBJ1-1; D is uncertain. The CDR3 protein is CATSRDNRGWNTEAFF. DNA of the CDR3: TGTGCCACCAGCAGAGATAATCGCGGATGGAACACTGAAGCTTTCTTT. The full variable domain, completed using reference TRBV15 and TRBJ1-1, is DAMVIQNPRYQVTQFGKPVTLSCSQTLNHNVMYWYQQKSSQAPKLLFHYYDKDFNNEADTPDNFQSRRPNTSFCFLDIRSPGLGDTAMYLCATSRDNRGWNTEAFFGQGTRLTVV.